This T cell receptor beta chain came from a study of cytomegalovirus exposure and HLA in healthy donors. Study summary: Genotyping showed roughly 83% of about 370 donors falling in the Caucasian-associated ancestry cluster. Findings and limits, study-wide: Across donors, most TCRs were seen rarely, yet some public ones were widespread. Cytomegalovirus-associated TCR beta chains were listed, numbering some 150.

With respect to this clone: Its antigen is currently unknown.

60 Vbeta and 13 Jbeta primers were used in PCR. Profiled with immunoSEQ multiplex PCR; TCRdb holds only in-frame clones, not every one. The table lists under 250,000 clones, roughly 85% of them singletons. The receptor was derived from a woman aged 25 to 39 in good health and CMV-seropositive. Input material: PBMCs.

CDR3 sequence (DNA): TGTGCCAGCAGTGAACAACTATACCGGGAGGGCCCTCAAGCTAATGAGCAGTTCTTC. Protein product: CASSEQLYREGPQANEQFF. The J gene is TRBJ2-1, the V gene TRBV6-1, with TRBD2 matching over 8 bases. The CDR3 has 19 amino acids. Germline CDR1 and CDR2: MNHNS and SASEGT. V dropped 2 bases and J dropped 7; count of bases not matched to a gene: 19.